These 19 T cell receptor beta chains came from one sample sequenced in a study of blood T cell repertoires in COVID-19 (TCRdb year 2020). Library generation was performed with the immunoSEQ multiplex PCR assay. As stored in TCRdb, this immuneACCESS dataset retains in-frame rearrangements with V and J assigned. A fraction of the clones does not appear; measured against another copy, unresolved V genes explain less than half of the discrepancy, and the remainder lacks a known reason. In this sample the table shows roughly 55,000 clones, 83% of which occur a single time. The top ten clonotypes cover 1.9% of the sample. The sequencing input was peripheral blood. These TCRs come from a woman aged 60 to 75 with acute or convalescent COVID-19.

In this sample, this clone turned up once. At one boundary the junction diverges from the germline segment, which might be a read error. The V and J genes are TRBV24-1 and TRBJ1-3; D might be TRBD1 (5 bases). CDR3 size: 17 residues. Germline V gene data show CDR1 as KGHDR and CDR2 as SFDVKD. CDR3 region: CATSHPGGNSPGNTVYF. DNA of the CDR3: TGTGCCACCAGTCATCCGGGGGGGAATTCTCCTGGAAACACCGTATATTTT.

This chain uses TRBV5-4 with TRBJ2-1, with 9 bases matching TRBD2. This CDR3 has 15 amino acids. CDR1 is SGHNT, CDR2 YYREEE, per germline (reference sequence). Germline trimming cut 1 base from V and 8 bases from J; bases unmatched to any gene: 7. The CDR3 reads CASSLLLAGVHEQFF. CDR3 in DNA: TGTGCCAGCAGCTTGTTGTTAGCGGGGGTTCATGAGCAGTTCTTC.

This rearrangement joins TRBV18 to TRBJ2-7, with D perhaps matching TRBD1 (6 bases). The ends were cut back, 4 bases at V and 3 bases at J, with 10 bases in the middle. Germline V gene lookup returns CDR1 KGHSH and CDR2 LQKENI. The CDR3 runs to 13 residues. CDR3 protein: CASSQDRNYEQYF. The DNA for the CDR3 is TGTGCCAGCTCACAGGACAGAAACTACGAGCAGTACTTC.

The gene calls are TRBV15 and TRBJ2-7, with D unclear. Deletions cut 0 bases from V and 2 bases from J, with 11 bases between. This CDR3 spans 15 amino acids. Germline loops: CDR1 LNHNV, CDR2 YYDKDF (reference sequence). The CDR3 loop reads CATSRERTVPYEQYF. The CDR3 coding sequence is TGTGCCACCAGCAGAGAGCGCACAGTCCCCTACGAGCAGTACTTC.

The chain recombines TRBV9 with TRBJ2-5, with 8 bases matching TRBD2. The CDR3 has 15 amino acids. V lost 3 bases and J lost 5; bases outside the gene matches: 9. The germline CDR1 and CDR2 sequences are SGDLS and YYNGEE. The DNA of the CDR3 is TGTGCCAGCAGCGAGGGAGCGGGAGTCGGGGAGACCCAGTACTTC. This encodes CASSEGAGVGETQYF.

The V and J genes are TRBV5-1 and TRBJ1-4, with TRBD1 identical over 7 bases. The V gene's germline CDR1 is SGHRS and CDR2 YFSETQ. V lost 4 bases to trimming and J lost 3 bases; unmatched junction nucleotides: 9. This CDR3 is built from 16 residues. CDR3 in amino acids: CASSTGTVAANEKLFF. The DNA of the CDR3 is TGCGCCAGCAGCACCGGGACAGTAGCGGCTAATGAAAAACTGTTTTTT.

The V gene is TRBV3-1 (or the pseudogene TRBV3-2), the J gene TRBJ1-3; perhaps TRBD1 as D (6 bases). Germline CDR1 is LGHDT and CDR2 is YNNKEL (reference sequence). The CDR3 has 13 amino acids. V was clipped by 4 bases and J by 3 bases, with 7 bases between them. CDR3 residues: CASSPQGGNTIYF. In DNA, the CDR3 is TGTGCCAGCAGCCCACAGGGTGGAAACACCATATATTTT.

The chain employs TRBV5-1 and TRBJ2-1, with 10 bases that match TRBD2. The junction had 0 bases not matched to a gene; V was cut back by 2 bases and J by 4 bases. This CDR3 is built from 14 residues. Germline CDR1 SGHRS, CDR2 YFSETQ. CDR3 sequence: CASSLLAGYNEQFF. CDR3 DNA sequence: TGCGCCAGCAGCTTACTAGCGGGGTACAATGAGCAGTTCTTC.

The chain combines TRBV7-9 with TRBJ1-4; 7 positions agree with TRBD1. Per the germline V gene, CDR1 is SEHNR and CDR2 is FQNEAQ (reference sequence). The CDR3 consists of 12 residues. J lost 11 bases, V lost 5 bases, and 5 bases had no gene match. As DNA, the CDR3 is TGTGCCAGCAGCCTCGACAGGGACAAACTGTTTTTT. Translation gives CASSLDRDKLFF. Combining the CDR3 with reference TRBV7-9 and TRBJ1-4 gives the whole variable domain DTGVSQNPRHKITKRGQNVTFRCDPISEHNRLYWYRQTLGQGPEFLTYFQNEAQLEKSRLLSDRFSAERPKGSFSTLEIQRTEQGDSAMYLCASSLDRDKLFFGSGTQLSVL.

This rearrangement joins TRBV5-5 to TRBJ2-3; tentatively, D is TRBD1 (6 bases). The CDR3 is made up of 15 amino acids. Germline V gene data show CDR1 as SGHKS and CDR2 as YYEKEE (reference sequence). The V end was cut by 5 bases, the J end by 0 bases, with 13 bases between. This chain's CDR3 is CASSIFGGSTDTQYF. The CDR3 DNA follows: TGTGCCAGCAGTATATTTGGGGGCAGCACAGATACGCAGTATTTT. Drawing the rest from reference TRBV5-5 and TRBJ2-3, the complete variable domain is DAGVTQSPTHLIKTRGQQVTLRCSPISGHKSVSWYQQVLGQGPQFIFQYYEKEERGRGNFPDRFSARQFPNYSSELNVNALLLGDSALYLCASSIFGGSTDTQYFGPGTRLTVL.

The gene calls are TRBV3-1 (or the pseudogene TRBV3-2) and TRBJ1-1; D unresolved. CDR1 is LGHDT, CDR2 YNNKEL, per germline (reference sequence). Deletions cut 3 bases from V and 0 bases from J, with 5 bases between. The length of the CDR3 is 13 residues. DNA of the CDR3: TGTGCCAGCAGCCATGAGATGAACACTGAAGCTTTCTTT. Protein product: CASSHEMNTEAFF.

The chain joins TRBV28 to TRBJ2-6; D is unclear. This CDR3 spans 18 amino acids. Trimming took off 4 bases at V and 0 bases at J, with 16 bases between the two ends. Germline CDR1 MDHEN, CDR2 SYDVKM. The CDR3: CASSSLVPNPSGANVLTF. CDR3 coding DNA: TGTGCCAGCAGTTCCCTAGTACCCAACCCCTCTGGGGCCAACGTCCTGACTTTC.

This chain connects TRBV6-5 to TRBJ1-5; possibly TRBD1 for D (5 bases). V lost 8 bases and J lost 0, with 14 bases in between. Looked up from germline, CDR1 is MNHEY and CDR2 is SVGAGI. The CDR3 is made up of 15 amino acids. CDR3 DNA sequence: TGTGCCAGCTCGGTGACAGTTTATAGCAATCAGCCCCAGCATTTT. Protein: CASSVTVYSNQPQHF.

The chain recombines TRBV30 with TRBJ2-7, with D unresolved. Trimming cost V 2 bases and J 3 bases, with 5 bases left between them. Germline V lookup: CDR1 GTSNPN, CDR2 SVGIG (reference sequence). The CDR3 has 11 amino acids. The CDR3: CAWSSGYEQYF. The CDR3 nucleotides read TGTGCCTGGAGTTCCGGCTACGAGCAGTACTTC.

This clone has a handful of counts. This chain uses TRBV3-1 (or the pseudogene TRBV3-2) with TRBJ2-3; weak D call: TRBD2 (6 bases). V lost 1 base to trimming and J lost 4 bases, with 6 bases between them. CDR3 length: 13 residues. CDR1 is LGHDT and CDR2 is YNNKEL in the germline V gene (reference sequence). The CDR3 DNA is TGTGCCAGCAGCCAAGGGGAGGCAGATACGCAGTATTTT. Protein: CASSQGEADTQYF.

V gene TRBV7-2 combines with J gene TRBJ2-2; 9 nucleotides match TRBD1. V was pared by 6 bases and J by 2 bases, with 7 bases of the junction left unmatched. This CDR3 region has 16 residues. CDR1 is SGHTA and CDR2 is FQGNSA in the germline V gene. The CDR3 here is CASRGTGSPNTGELFF. CDR3 nucleotides: TGTGCCAGCAGGGGGACAGGGTCACCTAACACCGGGGAGCTGTTTTTT.

This chain connects TRBV7-9 to TRBJ2-1, with 10 bases identical to TRBD2. The CDR3 loop spans 18 amino acids. The germline CDR1 and CDR2 sequences are SEHNR and FQNEAQ (reference sequence). V dropped 2 bases and J dropped 5; count of bases not matched to a gene: 12. CDR3 protein: CASSLKAGGGFGNNEQFF. For the CDR3, the DNA is TGTGCCAGCAGCTTAAAAGCGGGAGGGGGTTTTGGGAACAATGAGCAGTTCTTC.

J is TRBJ1-1 and V is TRBV14; no clear D gene. CDR3 size: 13 residues. V lost 6 bases, J lost 0 bases, and 8 bases lay in between. Germline CDR1 and CDR2: SGHDN and FVKESK. Written as DNA, the CDR3 is TGTGCCAGCAGTCAATACATGAACACTGAAGCTTTCTTT. Translating it yields CASSQYMNTEAFF.

The chain links TRBV30 to TRBJ1-2; the match to TRBD1 covers 8 bases. The CDR3 spans 16 residues. With 0 bases clipped from V and 3 bases from J, the junction kept 9 bases outside the gene matches. Per germline, CDR1 GTSNPN and CDR2 SVGIG (reference sequence). CDR3 protein: CAWSVQGAQGDYGYTF. The CDR3 DNA sequence: TGTGCCTGGAGTGTCCAGGGGGCTCAGGGGGACTATGGCTACACCTTC.